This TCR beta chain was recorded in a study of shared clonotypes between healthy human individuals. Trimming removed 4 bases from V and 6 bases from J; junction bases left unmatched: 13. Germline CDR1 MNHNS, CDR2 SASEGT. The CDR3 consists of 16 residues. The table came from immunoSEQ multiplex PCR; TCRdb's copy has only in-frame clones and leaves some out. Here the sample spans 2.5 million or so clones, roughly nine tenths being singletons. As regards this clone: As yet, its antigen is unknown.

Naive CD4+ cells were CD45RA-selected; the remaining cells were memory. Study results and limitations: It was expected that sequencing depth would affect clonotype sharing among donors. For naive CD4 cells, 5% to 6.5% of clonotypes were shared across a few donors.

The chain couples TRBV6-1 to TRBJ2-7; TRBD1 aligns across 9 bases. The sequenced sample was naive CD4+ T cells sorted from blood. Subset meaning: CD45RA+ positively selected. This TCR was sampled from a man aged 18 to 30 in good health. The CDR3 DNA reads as TGTGCCAGCAGTGCCGGGACAGGGAATTTCCAACCCGAGCAGTACTTC. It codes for CASSAGTGNFQPEQYF.